These T cell receptor beta chains were read from a single sample in a study of blood T cell repertoires in COVID-19. TCRdb keeps only in-frame clones here, not all; method: immunoSEQ multiplex PCR. The data contain around 200,000 clones, about 88% of them singletons. The sample consisted of peripheral blood. The receptor set was obtained from a man aged 18 to 29 with active or convalescent COVID-19. CDR3s include the opening cysteine and the closing phenylalanine or tryptophan. The order of the fields is CDR3 protein, V gene.

CDR3aa: CASSLGDTEAFF
v_gene: TRBV11-2

CDR3aa: CASSQDSSQGRGYTF
v_gene: TRBV3-1/TRBV3-2

CDR3aa: CASRLTQDTQYF
v_gene: TRBV2

CDR3aa: CASSFTGGKSYEQYF
v_gene: TRBV28

CDR3aa: CASSSGQRVGNTIYF
v_gene: TRBV7-6

CDR3aa: CASRTSGDRGEQYF
v_gene: TRBV27

CDR3aa: CASSYEPQGARDNQPQHF
v_gene: TRBV6-2/TRBV6-3

CDR3aa: CASSLAPGSSYEQYF
v_gene: TRBV7-8

CDR3aa: CASSIGADYGYTF
v_gene: TRBV19

CDR3aa: CASSSARGTDTQYF
v_gene: TRBV27

CDR3aa: CASSLPGAIEQFF
v_gene: TRBV7-9